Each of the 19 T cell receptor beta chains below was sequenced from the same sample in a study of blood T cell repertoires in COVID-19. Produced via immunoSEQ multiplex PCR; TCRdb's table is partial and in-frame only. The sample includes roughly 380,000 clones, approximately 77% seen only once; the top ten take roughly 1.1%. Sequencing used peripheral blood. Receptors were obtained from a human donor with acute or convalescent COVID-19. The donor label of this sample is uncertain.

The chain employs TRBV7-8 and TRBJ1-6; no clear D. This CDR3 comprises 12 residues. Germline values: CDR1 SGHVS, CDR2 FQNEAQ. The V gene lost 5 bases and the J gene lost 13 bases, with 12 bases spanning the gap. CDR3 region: CASSPGAKPLHF. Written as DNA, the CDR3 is TGTGCCAGCAGCCCAGGCGCGAAGCCCCTCCACTTT.

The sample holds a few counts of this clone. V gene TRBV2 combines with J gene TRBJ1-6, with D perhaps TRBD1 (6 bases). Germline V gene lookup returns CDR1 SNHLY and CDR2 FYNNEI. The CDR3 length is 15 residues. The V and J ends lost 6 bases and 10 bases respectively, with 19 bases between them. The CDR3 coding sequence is TGTGCCAGCAGAGACCAGACAGGTTCTTGGTCACCCCTCCACTTT. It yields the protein CASRDQTGSWSPLHF.

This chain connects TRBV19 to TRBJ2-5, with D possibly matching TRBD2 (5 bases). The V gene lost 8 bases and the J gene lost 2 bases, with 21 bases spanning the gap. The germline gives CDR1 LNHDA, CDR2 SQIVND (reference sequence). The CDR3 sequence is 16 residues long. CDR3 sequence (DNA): TGTGCCAGTTCTCATGAAGGAGCAGGACTTCAAGAGACCCAGTACTTC. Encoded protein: CASSHEGAGLQETQYF.

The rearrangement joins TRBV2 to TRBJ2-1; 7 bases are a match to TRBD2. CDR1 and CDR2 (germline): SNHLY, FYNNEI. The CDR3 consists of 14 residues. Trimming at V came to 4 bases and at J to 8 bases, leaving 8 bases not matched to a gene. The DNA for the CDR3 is TGTGCCAGCAGTGGGGAGGGAGGGTTCTATGAGCAGTTCTTC. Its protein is CASSGEGGFYEQFF.

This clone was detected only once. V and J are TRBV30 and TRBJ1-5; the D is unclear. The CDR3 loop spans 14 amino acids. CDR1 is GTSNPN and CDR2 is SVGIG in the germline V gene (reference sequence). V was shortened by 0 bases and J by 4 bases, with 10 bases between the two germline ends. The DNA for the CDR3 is TGTGCCTGGAGTGTACGGGGAGGGAATCAGCCCCAGCATTTT. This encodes CAWSVRGGNQPQHF.

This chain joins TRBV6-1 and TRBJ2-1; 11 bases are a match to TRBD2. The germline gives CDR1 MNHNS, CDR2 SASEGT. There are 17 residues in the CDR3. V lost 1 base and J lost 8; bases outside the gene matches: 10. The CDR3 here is CASSEGWLAGGLDEQFF. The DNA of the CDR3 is TGTGCCAGCAGTGAAGGCTGGCTAGCGGGGGGATTGGATGAGCAGTTCTTC.

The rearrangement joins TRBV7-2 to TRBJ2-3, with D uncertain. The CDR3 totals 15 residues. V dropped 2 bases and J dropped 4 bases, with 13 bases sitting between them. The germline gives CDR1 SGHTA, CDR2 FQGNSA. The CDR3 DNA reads TGTGCCAGCAGCTTATGGTCCAGGTTGCCAGATACGCAGTATTTT. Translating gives CASSLWSRLPDTQYF.

The CDR3 region has the DNA TGTGCCAGCCGACAAACACGTTACAATGAGCAGTTCTTC. Translating gives CASRQTRYNEQFF. The V gene is TRBV7-2, the J gene TRBJ2-1; D not resolved. V dropped 8 bases and J dropped 4 bases, with 12 bases sitting between them. Germline CDR1 SGHTA, CDR2 FQGNSA. The CDR3 extends over 13 amino acids.

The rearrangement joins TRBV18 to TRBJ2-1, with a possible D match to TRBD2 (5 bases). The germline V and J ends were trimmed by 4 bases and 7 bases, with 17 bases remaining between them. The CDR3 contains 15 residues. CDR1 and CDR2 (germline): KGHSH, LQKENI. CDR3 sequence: CASSRRERAVNEQFF. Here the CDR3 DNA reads TGTGCCAGCTCACGTAGGGAGAGGGCGGTAAATGAGCAGTTCTTC.

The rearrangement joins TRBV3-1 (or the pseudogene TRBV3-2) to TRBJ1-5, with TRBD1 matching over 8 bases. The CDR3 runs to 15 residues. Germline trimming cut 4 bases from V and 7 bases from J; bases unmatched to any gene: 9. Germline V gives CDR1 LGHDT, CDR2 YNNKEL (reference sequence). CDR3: CASSPRQGSSQPQHF. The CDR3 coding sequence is TGTGCCAGCAGCCCCCGACAGGGGTCTAGCCAGCCCCAGCATTTT.

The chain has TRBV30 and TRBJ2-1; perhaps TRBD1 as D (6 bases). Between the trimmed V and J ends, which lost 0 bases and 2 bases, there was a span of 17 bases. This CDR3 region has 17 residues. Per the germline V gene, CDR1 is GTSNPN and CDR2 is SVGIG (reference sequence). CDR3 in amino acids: CAWSVLGGQSPYNEQFF. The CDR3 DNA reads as TGTGCCTGGAGTGTACTAGGAGGACAGAGCCCCTACAATGAGCAGTTCTTC. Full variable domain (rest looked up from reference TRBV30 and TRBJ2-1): SQTIHQWPATLVQPVGSPLSLECTVEGTSNPNLYWYRQAAGRGLQLLFYSVGIGQISSEVPQNLSASRPQDRQFILSSKKLLLSDSGFYLCAWSVLGGQSPYNEQFFGPGTRLTVL.

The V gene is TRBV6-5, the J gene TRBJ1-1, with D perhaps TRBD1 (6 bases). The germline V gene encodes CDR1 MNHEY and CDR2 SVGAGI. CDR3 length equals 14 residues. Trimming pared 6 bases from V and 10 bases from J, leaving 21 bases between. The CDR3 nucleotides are TGTGCCAGCAGAATGGGGACAAGTTATGATGTAGCTTTCTTT. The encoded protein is CASRMGTSYDVAFF.

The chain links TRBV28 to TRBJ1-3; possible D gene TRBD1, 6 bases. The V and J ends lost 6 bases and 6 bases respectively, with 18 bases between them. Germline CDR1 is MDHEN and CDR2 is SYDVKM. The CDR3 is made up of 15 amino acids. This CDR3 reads CASSLQGFLINTIYF. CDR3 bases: TGTGCCAGCAGCTTACAGGGTTTTTTAATAAACACCATATATTTT.

The CDR3 bases are TGTGCCAGCAGTTTATCGACAGGGCTGAGGAGCTACACCTTC. Protein sequence: CASSLSTGLRSYTF. The J gene is TRBJ1-2, the V gene TRBV27; TRBD1 matches 7 bases. Germline CDR1 MNHEY, CDR2 SMNVEV (reference sequence). This CDR3 has 14 residues. Trimming took 0 bases from V and 9 from J; bases not matched to a gene: 7.

In DNA form, the CDR3 reads TGTGCCAGCAGTGCCGGTCAGGACTACGAGCAGTACTTC. Translation gives CASSAGQDYEQYF. This chain joins TRBV2 and TRBJ2-7; unclear D gene. V was clipped by 4 bases and J by 3 bases, with 10 bases between them. The CDR3 is made up of 13 amino acids. Germline V CDR1 and CDR2: SNHLY, FYNNEI.

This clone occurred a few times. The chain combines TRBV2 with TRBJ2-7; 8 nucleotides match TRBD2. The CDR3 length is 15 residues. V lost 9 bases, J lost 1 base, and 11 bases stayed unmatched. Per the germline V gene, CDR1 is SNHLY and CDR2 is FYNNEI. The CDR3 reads CASNTGGRTSYEQYF. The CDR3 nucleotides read TGTGCCAGTAACACTGGCGGGAGGACATCCTACGAGCAGTACTTC. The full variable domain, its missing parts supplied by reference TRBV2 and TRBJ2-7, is EPEVTQTPSHQVTQMGQEVILRCVPISNHLYFYWYRQILGQKVEFLVSFYNNEISEKSEIFDDQFSVERPDGSNFTLKIRSTKLEDSAMYFCASNTGGRTSYEQYFGPGTRLTVT.

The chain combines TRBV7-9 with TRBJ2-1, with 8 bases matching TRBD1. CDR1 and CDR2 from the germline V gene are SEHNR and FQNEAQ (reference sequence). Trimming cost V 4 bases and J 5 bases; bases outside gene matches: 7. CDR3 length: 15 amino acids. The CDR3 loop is CASSSGTGLDNEQFF. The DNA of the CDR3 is TGTGCCAGCAGCTCCGGGACAGGTTTAGACAATGAGCAGTTCTTC.

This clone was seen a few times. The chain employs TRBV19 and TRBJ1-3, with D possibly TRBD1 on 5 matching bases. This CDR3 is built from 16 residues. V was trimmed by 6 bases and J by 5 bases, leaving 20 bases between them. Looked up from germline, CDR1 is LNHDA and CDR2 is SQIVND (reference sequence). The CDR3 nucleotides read TGTGCCAGTAGCACCCTGACAGAAAAGGCTAGAAACACCATATATTTT. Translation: CASSTLTEKARNTIYF.

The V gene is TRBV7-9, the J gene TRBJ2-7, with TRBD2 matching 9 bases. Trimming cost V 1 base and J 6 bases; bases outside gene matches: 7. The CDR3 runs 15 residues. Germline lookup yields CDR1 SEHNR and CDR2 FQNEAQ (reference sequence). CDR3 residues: CASSLVGGRAGEQYF. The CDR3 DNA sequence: TGTGCCAGCAGCTTAGTAGGCGGGAGGGCCGGCGAGCAGTACTTC.